This T cell receptor (beta chain) appears in the sequencing data of a study of molecular identifiers for immune sequencing clone quantification. CDR3 length: 14 amino acids. Germline-derived CDR1 and CDR2 are SGHDT and YYEEEE. V lost 2 bases to trimming and J lost 5 bases, with 11 bases between them. TCRdb fed the PCR reads into MiXCR, producing one record per CDR3 protein. The sample holds 300,000 to 400,000 distinct CDR3 sequences, about a fifth seen once. The chain combines TRBV5-6 with TRBJ1-5; D is perhaps TRBD1 (5 bases). The sample taken for sequencing was naive CD8+ T cells from blood, with Jurkat cell RNA spiked in. Subset of the sample: FACS-sorted CD8+CD4-CCR7+CD45RA+ naive T cells. The TCR originated in a human donor in good health. Some libraries in this study had Jurkat cell RNA spiked in. CDR3 sequence reads: CASSFGGGYQPQHF. The CDR3 coding sequence is TGTGCCAGCAGCTTCGGGGGAGGGTATCAGCCCCAGCATTTT.